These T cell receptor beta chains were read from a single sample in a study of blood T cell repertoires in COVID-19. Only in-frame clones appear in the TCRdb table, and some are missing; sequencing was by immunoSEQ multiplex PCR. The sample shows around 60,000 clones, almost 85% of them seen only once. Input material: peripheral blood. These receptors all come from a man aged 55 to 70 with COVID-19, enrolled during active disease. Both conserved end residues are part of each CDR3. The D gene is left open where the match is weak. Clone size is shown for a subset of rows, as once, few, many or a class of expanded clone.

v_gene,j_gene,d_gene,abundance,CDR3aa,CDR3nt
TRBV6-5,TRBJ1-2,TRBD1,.,CATGQGSYGYTF,TGTGCCACGGGACAGGGATCATATGGCTACACCTTC
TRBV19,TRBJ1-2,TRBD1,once,CASIGQGNYGYTF,TGTGCCAGTATTGGACAGGGTAACTATGGCTACACCTTC
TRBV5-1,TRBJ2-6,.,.,CASSVRGSGANVLTF,TGCGCCAGCAGCGTCAGGGGTTCTGGGGCCAACGTCCTGACTTTC
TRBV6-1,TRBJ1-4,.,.,CASSLQGPSGEKLFF,TGTGCCAGCAGTCTACAGGGCCCTTCGGGCGAAAAACTGTTTTTT
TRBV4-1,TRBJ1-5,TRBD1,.,CASSQGAATGTQPQHF,TGCGCCAGCAGCCAAGGGGCAGCGACAGGGACTCAGCCCCAGCATTTT
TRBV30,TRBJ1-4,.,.,CAWSVAGLSEKLFF,TGTGCCTGGAGTGTTGCAGGGCTTTCCGAAAAACTGTTTTTT
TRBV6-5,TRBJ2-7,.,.,CASSTVGYYEQYF,TGTGCCAGCAGCACGGTCGGGTACTACGAGCAGTACTTC
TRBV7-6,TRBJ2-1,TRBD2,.,CASSHGTSGRAEQFF,TGTGCCAGCAGTCACGGGACTAGCGGGAGGGCTGAGCAGTTCTTC
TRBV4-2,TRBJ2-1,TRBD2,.,CASSQDNSGGAVNEQFF,TGTGCCAGCAGCCAAGATAATAGCGGGGGGGCCGTAAATGAGCAGTTCTTC
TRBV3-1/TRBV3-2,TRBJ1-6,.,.,CASSQVRGSSPLHF,TGTGCCAGCAGCCAGGTCAGGGGAAGCTCACCCCTCCACTTT
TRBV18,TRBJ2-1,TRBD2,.,CASSPVAGAKEQFF,TGTGCCAGCTCACCGGTAGCGGGAGCTAAGGAGCAGTTCTTC
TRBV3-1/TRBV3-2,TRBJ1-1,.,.,CASSRGLNTEAFF,TGTGCCAGCAGCCGGGGGCTGAACACTGAAGCTTTCTTT
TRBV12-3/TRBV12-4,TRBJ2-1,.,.,CASRASESEQFF,TGTGCCAGCAGGGCTAGCGAGAGTGAGCAGTTCTTC
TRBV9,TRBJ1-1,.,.,CASSVHLNTEAFF,TGTGCCAGCAGCGTTCATTTGAACACTGAAGCTTTCTTT
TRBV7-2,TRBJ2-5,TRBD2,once,CASSLGKFGGADGETQYF,TGTGCCAGCAGCTTAGGAAAGTTCGGGGGGGCCGATGGGGAGACCCAGTACTTC
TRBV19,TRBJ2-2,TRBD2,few,CASSSIGAGGPGGELFF,TGTGCCAGTAGTTCGATAGGAGCGGGGGGGCCTGGCGGGGAGCTGTTTTTT
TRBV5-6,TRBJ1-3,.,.,CASSLVGQSSGNTIYF,TGTGCCAGCAGCTTGGTCGGACAGTCCTCTGGAAACACCATATATTTT
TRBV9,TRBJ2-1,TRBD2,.,CASSVGFLAGGSEQFF,TGTGCCAGCAGCGTAGGTTTTCTAGCGGGAGGTTCTGAGCAGTTCTTC
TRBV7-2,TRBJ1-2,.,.,CASNSKGANYGYTF,TGTGCCAGCAACTCTAAGGGGGCTAACTATGGCTACACCTTC
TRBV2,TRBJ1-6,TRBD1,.,CASNRDSGRPLHF,TGTGCCAGTAACCGGGACAGCGGGCGACCCCTCCACTTT
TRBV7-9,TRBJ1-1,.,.,CASSLEGGGTEAFF,TGTGCCAGCAGCTTAGAGGGCGGGGGCACTGAAGCTTTCTTT
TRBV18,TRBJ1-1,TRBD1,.,CASSRMGQGMGNTEAFF,TGTGCCAGCTCCCGCATGGGACAGGGTATGGGTAACACTGAAGCTTTCTTT
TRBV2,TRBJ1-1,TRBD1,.,CASRRDREATEAFF,TGTGCCAGCAGACGGGACAGGGAGGCGACTGAAGCTTTCTTT
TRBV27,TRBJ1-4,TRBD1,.,CASSFRRDRGSSEKLFF,TGTGCCAGCAGTTTCCGTCGGGACAGGGGATCGAGTGAAAAACTGTTTTTT
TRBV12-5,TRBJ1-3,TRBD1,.,CASGLTGGAGNTIYF,TGTGCTAGTGGCTTGACAGGGGGCGCTGGAAACACCATATATTTT
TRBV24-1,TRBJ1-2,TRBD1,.,CATRDRQGDYGYTF,TGTGCCACCAGGGATAGACAGGGAGACTATGGCTACACCTTC
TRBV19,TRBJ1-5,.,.,CASMENSNQPQHF,TGTGCCAGTATGGAGAATAGCAATCAGCCCCAGCATTTT
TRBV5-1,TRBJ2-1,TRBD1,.,CASSSGQGSYNEQFF,TGCGCCAGCAGTTCGGGACAGGGGTCCTACAATGAGCAGTTCTTC
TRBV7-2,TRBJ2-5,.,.,CASSPSLVTAKETQYF,TGTGCCAGCAGCCCGTCGCTGGTAACAGCCAAAGAGACCCAGTACTTC
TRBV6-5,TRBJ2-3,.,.,CASTARIRTDTQYF,TGTGCCAGCACGGCTAGAATAAGGACAGATACGCAGTATTTT
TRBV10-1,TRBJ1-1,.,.,CASRGGMNTEAFF,TGCGCCAGCAGAGGGGGAATGAACACTGAAGCTTTCTTT
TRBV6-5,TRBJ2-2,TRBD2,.,CASSTSGIGELFF,TGTGCCAGCAGTACTAGCGGAATCGGGGAGCTGTTTTTT
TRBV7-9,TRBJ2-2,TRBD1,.,CASSIQGWELFF,TGTGCCAGCAGCATACAGGGGTGGGAGCTGTTTTTT
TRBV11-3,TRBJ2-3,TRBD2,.,CASSLNSGNPTDTQYF,TGTGCCAGCAGCTTAAATAGCGGGAACCCAACAGATACGCAGTATTTT
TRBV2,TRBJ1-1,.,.,CASTRDPGTEAFF,TGTGCCAGCACCCGGGATCCCGGCACTGAAGCTTTCTTT